This TCR beta chain is drawn from a study of CD8+CD57+ T cells in acquired aplastic anemia (dated by TCRdb to between 2018 and 2020). With respect to the entire study: DNA extracted from sorted CD4+ and CD8+ cells had a mean of 3.2 ug, with a range of roughly 0.19 to 27.4 ug. CD8+CD57+ expansion was defined as a frequency above the mean frequency observed in healthy subjects. Overall study results and their limits: No significant difference in CD8+ Simpson's diversity was found between patients and healthy controls (P=0.060). Nearly 30 CD8+ CDR3 sequences were found in both patients and controls but appeared to be highly expressed in patients and within the immunodominant clones of the patients.

Genomic DNA was used as template for profiling of TCR beta VDJ combinations and CDR3 sequences. An Illumina HiSeq 2000 was the platform used for TCR repertoire sequencing. From the authors' description of their analysis: TRBV/TRBJ rearrangement plots, CDR3 size and DJ length profiles, and Simpson's diversity index were used to assess repertoires. The most abundant DNA sequence in the deep sequencing data was taken as the immunodominant clone. CDR3 amino acid sequences were checked for sharing across subjects and were also compared against the VDJdb database and published repertoires. The public reads were run again by TCRdb, first through fastp at Q25 and then through MiXCR, and only productive beta chains were kept. For every CDR3 protein sequence, its rows merge into one entry that carries the most common genes and DNA. For this entry, the V and J calls and clone size follow TCRdb and not the study's own pipeline. This sample gives roughly 250,000 distinct CDR3 sequences in total; around 82% of them show up just once. The ten largest clones represent 35% to 50% of the sample.

A word on this clonotype: This receptor's antigen is unknown. One base away there is no much larger clone; base qualities are not given.

Flow cytometry had shown CD8+CD57+ cell expansion in the patients selected for sequencing. All patients had severe acquired aplastic anemia diagnosed by International Study of Aplastic Anemia and Agranulocytosis and Camitta criteria. No therapy had been received by the patients at the time of blood sampling. The study deep-sequenced TCR repertoires of sorted CD4+ and CD8+ blood T cells from severe aplastic anemia patients and healthy subjects. Patients were enrolled under clinicaltrials.gov protocols 00001620, 01623167, 00001397, 00071045, 00081523 and 00961064 in the USA. Ficoll-Paque density gradient centrifugation was used to isolate peripheral blood mononuclear cells. Before DNA extraction, CD4+ and CD8+ T cells were sorted by FACS or by magnetic beads. V loses 6 bases, J loses 3 bases, and the germline ends lie 20 bases apart. Per the germline V gene (reference sequence), DFQATT is the CDR1 and SNEGSKA is the CDR2. Including the terminal cysteine and phenylalanine, the CDR3 comprises 15 residues. Solely the CDR3 DNA is kept, with 45 bases framed from the first base.

The chain is assembled from TRBV20-1 and TRBJ1-1; the D gene is not confidently resolved. Sequenced sample: sorted CD4+, CD8+, or CD8+CD57+ T cells (not recorded which) from PBMCs. This receptor was obtained from a human donor with aplastic anemia. The CDR3: CSAPGRNTGDTEAFF. DNA sequence: TGCAGTGCCCCCGGGCGGAACACCGGGGACACTGAAGCTTTCTTT.